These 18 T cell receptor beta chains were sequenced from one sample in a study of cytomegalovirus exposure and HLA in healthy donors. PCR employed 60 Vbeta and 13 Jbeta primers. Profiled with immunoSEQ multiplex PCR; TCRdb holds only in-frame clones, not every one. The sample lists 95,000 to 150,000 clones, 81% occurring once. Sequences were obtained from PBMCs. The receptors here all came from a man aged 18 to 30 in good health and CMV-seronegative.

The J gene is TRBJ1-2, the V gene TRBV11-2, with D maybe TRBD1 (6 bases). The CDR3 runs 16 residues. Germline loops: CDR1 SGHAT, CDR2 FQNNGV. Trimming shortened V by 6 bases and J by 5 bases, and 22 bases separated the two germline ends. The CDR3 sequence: CASRSIRSGGRYGYTF. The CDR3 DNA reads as TGTGCCAGCAGATCCATCCGATCTGGGGGCAGATATGGCTACACCTTC.

CDR3 in amino acids: CASSPRDRDNSPLHF. DNA for the CDR3: TGTGCCAGCAGCCCTCGGGACAGGGATAATTCACCCCTCCACTTT. The rearrangement links TRBV9 to TRBJ1-6; 9 nucleotides agree with TRBD1. Germline V gene lookup returns CDR1 SGDLS and CDR2 YYNGEE. This CDR3 region has 15 residues. V shed 4 bases and J 5 bases; nucleotides not matched to a gene: 4.

The CDR3 here is CASSDHSGGGNGYTF. The CDR3 DNA follows: TGTGCCAGCAGTGACCACTCAGGGGGCGGGAATGGCTACACCTTC. V usage is TRBV25-1 and J usage is TRBJ1-2; 8 nucleotides line up with TRBD1. The CDR3 has 15 amino acids. CDR1 is MGHDK, CDR2 SYGVNS, per germline. V was pared by 3 bases and J by 6 bases, with 9 bases of the junction left unmatched.

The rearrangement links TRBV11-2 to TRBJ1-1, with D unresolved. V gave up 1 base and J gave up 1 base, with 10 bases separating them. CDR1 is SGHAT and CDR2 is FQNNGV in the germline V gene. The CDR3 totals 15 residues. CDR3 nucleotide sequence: TGTGCCAGCAGCTTAGTCATATGGGCGAACACTGAAGCTTTCTTT. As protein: CASSLVIWANTEAFF.

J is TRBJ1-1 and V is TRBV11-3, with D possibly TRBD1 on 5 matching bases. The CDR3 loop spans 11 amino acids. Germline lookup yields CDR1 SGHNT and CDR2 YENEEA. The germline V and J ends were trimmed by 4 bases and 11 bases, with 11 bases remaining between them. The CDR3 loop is CASSSGGDAFF. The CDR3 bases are TGTGCCAGCAGCTCGGGGGGAGACGCTTTCTTT.

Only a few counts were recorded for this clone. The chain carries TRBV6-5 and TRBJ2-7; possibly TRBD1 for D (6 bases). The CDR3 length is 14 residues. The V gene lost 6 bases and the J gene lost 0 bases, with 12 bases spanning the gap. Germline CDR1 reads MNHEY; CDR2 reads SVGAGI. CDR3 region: CASRRTVLSYEQYF. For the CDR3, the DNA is TGTGCCAGCAGGCGGACAGTTCTCTCCTACGAGCAGTACTTC.

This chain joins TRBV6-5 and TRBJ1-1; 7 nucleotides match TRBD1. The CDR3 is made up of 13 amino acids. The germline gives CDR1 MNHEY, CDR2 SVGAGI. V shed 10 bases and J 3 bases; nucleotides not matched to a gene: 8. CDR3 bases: TGTGCCATTCAAGACAGGGCAGACACTGAAGCTTTCTTT. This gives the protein CAIQDRADTEAFF.

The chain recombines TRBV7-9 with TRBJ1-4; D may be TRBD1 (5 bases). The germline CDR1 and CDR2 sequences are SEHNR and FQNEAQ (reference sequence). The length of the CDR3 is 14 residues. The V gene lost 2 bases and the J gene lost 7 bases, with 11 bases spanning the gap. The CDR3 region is CASSLMGGSEKLFF. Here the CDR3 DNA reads TGTGCCAGCAGCTTAATGGGGGGAAGTGAAAAACTGTTTTTT.

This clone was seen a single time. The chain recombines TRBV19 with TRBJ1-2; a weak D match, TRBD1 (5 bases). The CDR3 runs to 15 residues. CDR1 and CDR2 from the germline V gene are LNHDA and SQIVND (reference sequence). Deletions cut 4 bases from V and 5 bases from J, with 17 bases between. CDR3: CASSSDSASDYGYTF. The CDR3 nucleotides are TGTGCCAGTAGTAGTGACAGCGCGTCTGATTATGGCTACACCTTC.

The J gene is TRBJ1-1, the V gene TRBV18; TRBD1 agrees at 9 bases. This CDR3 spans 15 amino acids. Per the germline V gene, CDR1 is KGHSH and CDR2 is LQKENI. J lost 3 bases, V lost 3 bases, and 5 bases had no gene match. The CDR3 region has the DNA TGTGCCAGCTCACCCCGAAGACAGGGGGACACTGAAGCTTTCTTT. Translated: CASSPRRQGDTEAFF.

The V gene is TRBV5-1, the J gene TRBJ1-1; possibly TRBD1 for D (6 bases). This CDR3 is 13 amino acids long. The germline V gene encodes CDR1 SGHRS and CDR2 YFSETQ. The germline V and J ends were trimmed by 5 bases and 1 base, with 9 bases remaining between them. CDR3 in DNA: TGCGCCAGCAGGGACAGTTCGAACACTGAAGCTTTCTTT. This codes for CASRDSSNTEAFF.

The chain's CDR3 is CASSQEKGDGYNEQFF. The CDR3 bases are TGCGCCAGCAGCCAAGAGAAGGGGGATGGTTACAATGAGCAGTTCTTC. The chain combines TRBV4-1 with TRBJ2-1, with a tentative D call TRBD1 (6 bases). V was trimmed by 0 bases and J by 4 bases, leaving 13 bases between them. The CDR3 totals 16 residues. Germline CDR1 is MGHRA and CDR2 is YSYEKL.

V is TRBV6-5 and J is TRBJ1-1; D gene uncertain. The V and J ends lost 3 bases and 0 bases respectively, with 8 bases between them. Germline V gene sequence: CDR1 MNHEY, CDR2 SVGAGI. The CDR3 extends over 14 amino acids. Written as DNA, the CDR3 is TGTGCCAGCAGTTATGGGCAGTTGAACACTGAAGCTTTCTTT. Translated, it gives CASSYGQLNTEAFF.

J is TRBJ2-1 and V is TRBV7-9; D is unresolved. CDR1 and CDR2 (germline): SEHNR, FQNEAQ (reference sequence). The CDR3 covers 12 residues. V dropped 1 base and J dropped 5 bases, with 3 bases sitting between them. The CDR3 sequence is CASSLVNNEQFF. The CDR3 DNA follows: TGTGCCAGCAGCTTAGTTAACAATGAGCAGTTCTTC.

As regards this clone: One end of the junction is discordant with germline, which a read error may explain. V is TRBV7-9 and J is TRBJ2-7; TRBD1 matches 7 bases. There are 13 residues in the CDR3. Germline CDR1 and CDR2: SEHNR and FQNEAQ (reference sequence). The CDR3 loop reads CSSSHPTGTEQYF. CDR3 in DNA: TGTTCCAGCAGCCACCCGACAGGGACCGAGCAGTACTTC. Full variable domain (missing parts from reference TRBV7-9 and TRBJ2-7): DTGVSQNPRHKITKRGQNVTFRCDPISEHNRLYWYRQTLGQGPEFLTYFQNEAQLEKSRLLSDRFSAERPKGSFSTLEIQRTEQGDSAMYLCSSSHPTGTEQYFGPGTRLTVT.

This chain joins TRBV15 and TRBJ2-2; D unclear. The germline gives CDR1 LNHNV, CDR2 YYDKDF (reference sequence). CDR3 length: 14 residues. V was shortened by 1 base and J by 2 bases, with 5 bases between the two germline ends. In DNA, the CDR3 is TGTGCCACCAGCAGAGTTCTAAACACCGGGGAGCTGTTTTTT. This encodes CATSRVLNTGELFF.

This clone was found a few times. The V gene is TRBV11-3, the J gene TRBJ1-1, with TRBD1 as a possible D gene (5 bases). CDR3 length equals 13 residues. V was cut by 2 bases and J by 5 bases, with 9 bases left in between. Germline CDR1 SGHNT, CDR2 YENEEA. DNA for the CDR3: TGTGCCAGCAGCTTAACCAGGGTTACTGAAGCTTTCTTT. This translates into CASSLTRVTEAFF.

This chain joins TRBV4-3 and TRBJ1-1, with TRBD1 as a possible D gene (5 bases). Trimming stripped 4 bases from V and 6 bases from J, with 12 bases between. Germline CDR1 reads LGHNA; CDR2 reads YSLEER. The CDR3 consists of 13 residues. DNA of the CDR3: TGCGCCAGCAGCCCGAGGCGGGGGTCTGAAGCTTTCTTT. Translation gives CASSPRRGSEAFF.